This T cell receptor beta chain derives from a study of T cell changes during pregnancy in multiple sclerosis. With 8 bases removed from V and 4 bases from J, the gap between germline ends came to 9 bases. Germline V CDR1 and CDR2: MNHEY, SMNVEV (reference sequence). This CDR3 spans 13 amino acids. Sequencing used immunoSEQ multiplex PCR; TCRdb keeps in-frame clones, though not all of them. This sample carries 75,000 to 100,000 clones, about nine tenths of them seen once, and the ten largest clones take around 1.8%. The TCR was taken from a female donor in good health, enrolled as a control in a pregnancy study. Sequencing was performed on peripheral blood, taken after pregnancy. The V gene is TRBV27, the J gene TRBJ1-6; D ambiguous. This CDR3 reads CASGGGYNSPLHF. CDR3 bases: TGTGCCAGCGGTGGCGGATATAATTCACCCCTCCACTTT.